These T cell receptor beta chains were read from a single sample in a study of blood T cell repertoires in COVID-19. The protocol was immunoSEQ multiplex PCR, while the TCRdb copy is restricted to in-frame clones and leaves out a portion. The sample contains roughly 150,000 clones, more than 75% of which appear only once. Sample: peripheral blood. The receptors come from a man aged 55 to 70 with acute or convalescent COVID-19. The CDR3 runs from the conserved cysteine through the conserved F or W. A D gene is named only where the DNA matches it firmly. Where a row states a size, it is once, few, many or the class of an expanded clone; other rows omit it.

clone_size j_call v_call cdr3_length d_call cdr3_aa
few TRBJ2-7 TRBV6-6 14 NA CASSYKEGTYEQYF
NA TRBJ2-2 TRBV12-3/TRBV12-4 13 NA CASSWSGTGELFF
NA TRBJ2-7 TRBV29-1 12 NA CSVEPAGSEQYF
NA TRBJ2-3 TRBV7-2 16 NA CASSLGGQGGRNTQYF
once TRBJ2-5 TRBV6-5 15 TRBD1 CASSYGDREIETQYF
once TRBJ2-1 TRBV28 15 NA CASNPYGSSYNEQFF
NA TRBJ2-1 TRBV18 16 TRBD2 CASSPTGTSGYNEQFF
NA TRBJ2-2 TRBV18 15 TRBD1 CASFRDRANTGELFF
NA TRBJ2-3 TRBV9 13 NA CASSVGGTDTQYF
NA TRBJ2-2 TRBV10-2 15 TRBD2 CASSEGGSDTGELFF
NA TRBJ2-4 TRBV9 15 TRBD2 CASSVGLAGKNIQYF
NA TRBJ2-4 TRBV14 16 TRBD1 CASSQDRTGRFGIQYF
NA TRBJ2-7 TRBV13 13 NA CASSPLGAGEQYF
NA TRBJ2-3 TRBV9 15 NA CASSTGAGSTDTQYF
NA TRBJ2-1 TRBV6-4 15 TRBD2 CASSARLAGESEQFF